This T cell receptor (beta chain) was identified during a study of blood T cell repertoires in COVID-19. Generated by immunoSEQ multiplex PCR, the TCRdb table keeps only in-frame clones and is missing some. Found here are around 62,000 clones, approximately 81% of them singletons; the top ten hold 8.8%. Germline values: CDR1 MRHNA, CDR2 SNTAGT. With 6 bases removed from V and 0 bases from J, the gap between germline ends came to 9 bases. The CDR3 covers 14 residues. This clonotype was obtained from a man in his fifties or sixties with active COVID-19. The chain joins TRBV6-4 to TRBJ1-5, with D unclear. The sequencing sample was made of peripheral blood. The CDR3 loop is CASRCGYSNQPQHF. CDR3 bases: TGTGCCAGCAGATGCGGGTATAGCAATCAGCCCCAGCATTTT.